A single sample is the source of the 24 T cell receptor beta chains below, sequenced in a study of neurological immune-mediated disorders. In TCRdb, the 5' RACE reads were re-called with MiXCR into one record per CDR3 protein. The sample has about 62,000 distinct CDR3 sequences; around 3.8% are singletons. Sequenced sample: PBMCs. Every receptor here comes from a woman aged 50 to 65 with multiple sclerosis.

CDR3 region: CASTGFFDGRSTDTQYF. Written as DNA, the CDR3 is TGTGCCAGCACCGGCTTCTTTGACGGGAGAAGCACAGATACGCAGTATTTT. The rearrangement links TRBV11-3 to TRBJ2-3, with D possibly TRBD2 on 6 matching bases. CDR1 and CDR2 from the germline V gene are SGHNT and YENEEA. Trimming removed 7 bases from V and 0 bases from J, with 20 bases in between. The CDR3 length is 17 residues.

At least ten counts were recorded for this clonotype. The chain links TRBV6-2 or TRBV6-3 to TRBJ2-4; 11 bases line up with TRBD1. Unmatched junction bases numbered 9, after V lost 5 bases and J lost 15 bases. Germline loops: CDR1 MNHEY, CDR2 SVGEGT. CDR3 length: 13 amino acids. CDR3 DNA sequence: TGTGCCAGCAGTCCCCGGGACAGGGGGGATCCGTACTTC. This codes for CASSPRDRGDPYF.

This clonotype was counted ten times or more. This sequence joins TRBV21-1 and TRBJ1-1; the listed D gene, TRBD1, was not tested against the DNA. TRBV21-1 is assigned pseudogene status. There are 14 residues in the CDR3. CDR3 protein: CASSKWDRVIEAFF. DNA for the CDR3: TGTGCCAGCAGCAAGTGGGACAGGGTAATTGAAGCTTTCTTT.

The sample holds many counts of this clonotype. The chain links TRBV20-1 to TRBJ1-2; D gene uncertain. The V gene's germline CDR1 is DFQATT and CDR2 SNEGSKA (reference sequence). Trimming removed 1 base from V and 4 bases from J, with 13 bases in between. The CDR3 has 14 amino acids. CDR3 nucleotide sequence: TGCAGTGCTAGAGCCCCCGGGCAGAGCTATGGCTACACCTTC. The encoded protein is CSARAPGQSYGYTF.

This clonotype was counted ten times or more. The rearrangement links TRBV6-1 to TRBJ2-3; D uncertain. V was shortened by 1 base and J by 5 bases, with 7 bases between the two germline ends. Germline V gene sequence: CDR1 MNHNS, CDR2 SASEGT. CDR3 length equals 13 residues. The CDR3 DNA reads as TGTGCCAGCAGTGAAGGGCCACAAGATACGCAGTATTTT. This translates into CASSEGPQDTQYF.

Ten or more counts support this clonotype. The chain couples TRBV6-2 or TRBV6-3 to TRBJ2-7, with D unclear. Germline CDR1 and CDR2: MNHEY and SVGEGT. CDR3 size: 12 residues. V lost 4 bases to trimming and J lost 4 bases, with 8 bases between them. CDR3 DNA: TGTGCCAGCAGTTCCTCGATGTACGAGCAGTACTTC. It translates to CASSSSMYEQYF.

This clonotype was recorded at least ten times. A much larger clonotype is one base distant, so this may be a read error. Because it lacks the conserved phenylalanine or tryptophan at the end, this CDR3 is likely a read error. The V and J genes are TRBV7-2 and TRBJ2-4, with TRBD2 matching over 15 bases. V shed 5 bases and J 1 base; nucleotides not matched to a gene: 6. Germline V gene lookup returns CDR1 SGHTA and CDR2 FQGNSA. This CDR3 region has 18 residues. The CDR3 DNA follows: TGTGCCAGCAGCCAGGGACTAGCGGGAGGCGGGGCCAAAAACATTCAGTACTGC. Protein sequence: CASSQGLAGGGAKNIQYC.

The V gene is TRBV6-2 or TRBV6-3, the J gene TRBJ2-3; a possible D gene is TRBD2 (5 bases). The CDR3 length is 17 residues. Germline CDR1 is MNHEY and CDR2 is SVGEGT. V lost 5 bases, J lost 3 bases, and 21 bases lay in between. The CDR3 DNA sequence: TGTGCCAGCAGTCCGCTGGACTCACCCGAACCTACAGATACGCAGTATTTT. Translating it yields CASSPLDSPEPTDTQYF.

The table lists this clonotype with many counts. The chain uses TRBV29-1 and TRBJ1-2, with D possibly matching TRBD1 (6 bases). Germline CDR1 is SQVTM and CDR2 is ANQGSEA. The CDR3 is made up of 15 amino acids. Trimming removed 6 bases from V and 1 base from J, with 18 bases in between. CDR3 residues: CSVPDRLGINYGYTF. The CDR3 DNA is TGCAGCGTCCCAGACAGGTTGGGAATTAACTATGGCTACACCTTC. Variable domain in full (rest from reference TRBV29-1 and TRBJ1-2): SAVISQKPSRDICQRGTSLTIQCQVDSQVTMMFWYRQQPGQSLTLIATANQGSEATYESGFVIDKFPISRPNLTFSTLTVSNMSPEDSSIYLCSVPDRLGINYGYTFGSGTRLTVV.

As for this clonotype: The germline gene is not matched at one end of the junction; a read error may be the cause. The chain recombines TRBV7-2 with TRBJ1-6, with D perhaps matching TRBD1 (6 bases). Germline V gene lookup returns CDR1 SGHTA and CDR2 FQGNSA. This CDR3 comprises 16 residues. CDR3 sequence (DNA): TGTGCCAGCAGCTTAGCGTCCAGGGGTGCGGGATCACCCCTCAACTTT. Encoded protein: CASSLASRGAGSPLNF.

V and J are TRBV9 and TRBJ1-6, with D unclear. CDR3 length: 14 residues. Trimming pared 0 bases from V and 7 bases from J, leaving 8 bases between. Germline V gene data show CDR1 as SGDLS and CDR2 as YYNGEE. CDR3 DNA sequence: TGTGCCAGCAGCGTAGAAGGGATAAATTCACCCCTCCACTTT. This translates into CASSVEGINSPLHF.

This clonotype was counted ten times or more. The rearrangement uses TRBV15 and TRBJ1-2, with 7 positions matching TRBD1. CDR3 length: 15 amino acids. CDR1 and CDR2 (germline): LNHNV, YYDKDF (reference sequence). V trimming: 0 bases; J trimming: 2 bases; junction bases outside the gene matches: 3. The CDR3 region is CATSRDIQGNYGYTF. The CDR3 bases are TGTGCCACCAGCAGAGATATACAGGGGAACTATGGCTACACCTTC.

This clonotype occurred many times. The chain links TRBV20-1 to TRBJ2-1; no definite D call. The V gene lost 3 bases and the J gene lost 3 bases, with 15 bases spanning the gap. The germline CDR1 and CDR2 sequences are DFQATT and SNEGSKA (reference sequence). This CDR3 is 15 amino acids long. CDR3 DNA sequence: TGCAGTGCTAGGGTCATAGGGCCAGTCTACAATGAGCAGTTCTTC. As protein: CSARVIGPVYNEQFF.

Only a few counts were recorded for this clonotype. This sequence joins TRBV7-9 and TRBJ2-3; 8 nucleotides align to TRBD2. The CDR3 sequence is 15 residues long. V lost 7 bases and J lost 8; bases outside the gene matches: 14. Germline assignment: CDR1 SEHNR and CDR2 FQNEAQ (reference sequence). The CDR3 protein is CASNSQGGRFPTQYF. In nucleotides, the CDR3 is TGTGCCAGCAACTCCCAGGGCGGGAGGTTTCCTACGCAGTATTTT.

This clonotype was seen many times. The chain joins TRBV6-6 to TRBJ1-2, with D possibly TRBD1 on 5 matching bases. Germline-derived CDR1 and CDR2 are MNHNY and SVGAGI (reference sequence). The CDR3 length is 15 residues. V lost 4 bases to trimming and J lost 7 bases, with 19 bases between them. CDR3 residues: CASSSATGTVGGYTF. The DNA for the CDR3 is TGTGCCAGCAGTTCCGCCACCGGGACCGTGGGTGGCTACACCTTC.

There are many counts of this clonotype. The genes are TRBV6-1 and TRBJ1-2, with TRBD1 as a possible D gene (6 bases). Germline CDR1 and CDR2: MNHNS and SASEGT. CDR3 length: 14 residues. V dropped 2 bases and J dropped 2 bases, with 9 bases sitting between them. CDR3 sequence: CASSEWGQNYGYTF. CDR3 sequence (DNA): TGTGCCAGCAGTGAATGGGGGCAGAACTATGGCTACACCTTC.

This clonotype was observed at least ten times. The V gene is TRBV29-1, the J gene TRBJ1-2, with D tentatively TRBD1 (5 bases). Germline V gene data show CDR1 as SQVTM and CDR2 as ANQGSEA. The CDR3 totals 12 residues. V lost 6 bases to trimming and J lost 2 bases, with 10 bases between them. In DNA form, the CDR3 reads TGCAGCGTAAATACAGGCAACTATGGCTACACCTTC. This translates into CSVNTGNYGYTF.

This clonotype was observed at least ten times. V usage is TRBV6-2 or TRBV6-3 and J usage is TRBJ2-1; 10 bases match TRBD1. V lost 8 bases to trimming and J lost 5 bases; unmatched junction nucleotides: 6. The CDR3 spans 14 residues. Looked up from germline, CDR1 is MNHEY and CDR2 is SVGEGT. CDR3 loop: CASVRTGGHNEQFF. Here the CDR3 DNA reads TGTGCCAGCGTCCGGACAGGGGGACACAATGAGCAGTTCTTC.

This clonotype was counted ten times or more. The genes are TRBV20-1 and TRBJ2-1; the D is unclear. The CDR3 spans 13 residues. The V gene lost 3 bases and the J gene lost 4 bases, with 10 bases spanning the gap. CDR1 and CDR2 from the germline V gene are DFQATT and SNEGSKA (reference sequence). The CDR3 protein is CSASPLGYNEQFF. CDR3 nucleotide sequence: TGCAGTGCTAGCCCCCTCGGGTACAATGAGCAGTTCTTC.

This clonotype was observed at least ten times. This sequence joins TRBV5-1 and TRBJ2-5; 10 bases are a match to TRBD2. The trim removed 1 base at V and 4 bases at J, leaving 7 bases unmatched. The CDR3 length is 16 residues. Germline CDR1 is SGHRS and CDR2 is YFSETQ. The CDR3 nucleotides are TGCGCCAGCAGCTTGTCCGGGACTAGCGATGCAGAGACCCAGTACTTC. This translates into CASSLSGTSDAETQYF.

This clonotype was recorded at least ten times. This rearrangement joins TRBV7-2 to TRBJ1-5; maybe TRBD1 (6 bases). V gave up 1 base and J gave up 7 bases, with 8 bases separating them. CDR3 size: 13 residues. The germline V gene encodes CDR1 SGHTA and CDR2 FQGNSA. The CDR3: CASSLEGGQPQHF. As DNA, the CDR3 is TGTGCCAGCAGCTTAGAGGGGGGCCAGCCCCAGCATTTT.

This clonotype was observed many times. The rearrangement joins TRBV29-1 to TRBJ1-2; D is possibly TRBD1 (5 bases). Germline values: CDR1 SQVTM, CDR2 ANQGSEA. CDR3 length equals 16 residues. The V end lost 0 bases, the J end lost 4 bases, and 18 bases lay between the germline ends. CDR3: CSVEDLLAGSGYGYTF. In DNA form, the CDR3 reads TGCAGCGTTGAAGATCTGTTGGCAGGGTCGGGCTATGGCTACACCTTC. Full variable domain (rest looked up from reference TRBV29-1 and TRBJ1-2): SAVISQKPSRDICQRGTSLTIQCQVDSQVTMMFWYRQQPGQSLTLIATANQGSEATYESGFVIDKFPISRPNLTFSTLTVSNMSPEDSSIYLCSVEDLLAGSGYGYTFGSGTRLTVV.

This clonotype was seen many times. The genes are TRBV20-1 and TRBJ2-3; D is perhaps TRBD2 (6 bases). CDR1 is DFQATT, CDR2 SNEGSKA, per germline (reference sequence). This CDR3 has 13 residues. Trimming cost V 3 bases and J 7 bases, with 14 bases left between them. The CDR3 DNA reads as TGCAGTGCTAGGGGCGGGGCTCTGAATACGCAGTATTTT. It is translated as CSARGGALNTQYF.

This clonotype was seen ten or more times. The genes are TRBV14 and TRBJ2-7, with D tentatively TRBD1 or TRBD2 (6 bases each). Germline CDR1 is SGHDN and CDR2 is FVKESK. This CDR3 spans 14 amino acids. V was pared by 1 base and J by 7 bases, with 14 bases between. The CDR3 sequence is CASSQARGAGEQYF. The DNA of the CDR3 is TGTGCCAGCAGCCAAGCTAGGGGGGCGGGGGAGCAGTACTTC.